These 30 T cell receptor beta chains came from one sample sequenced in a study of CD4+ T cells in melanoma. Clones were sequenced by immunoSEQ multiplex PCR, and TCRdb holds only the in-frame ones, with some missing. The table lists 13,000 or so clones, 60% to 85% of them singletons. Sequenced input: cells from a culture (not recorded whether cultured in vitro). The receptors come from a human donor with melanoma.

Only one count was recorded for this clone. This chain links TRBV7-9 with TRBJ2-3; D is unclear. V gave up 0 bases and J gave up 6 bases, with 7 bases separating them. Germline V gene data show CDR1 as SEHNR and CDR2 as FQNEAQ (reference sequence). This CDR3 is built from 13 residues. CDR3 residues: CASSLARRDTQYF. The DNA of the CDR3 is TGTGCCAGCAGCTTAGCGCGAAGGGATACGCAGTATTTT.

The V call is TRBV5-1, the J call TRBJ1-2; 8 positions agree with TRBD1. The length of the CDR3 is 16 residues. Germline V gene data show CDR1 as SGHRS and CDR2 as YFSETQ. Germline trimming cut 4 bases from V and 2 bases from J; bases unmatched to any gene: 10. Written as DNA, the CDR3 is TGCGCCAGCAGCCGACCGGGACAGGTGGGGAACTATGGCTACACCTTC. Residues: CASSRPGQVGNYGYTF. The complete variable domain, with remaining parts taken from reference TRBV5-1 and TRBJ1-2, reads KAGVTQTPRYLIKTRGQQVTLSCSPISGHRSVSWYQQTPGQGLQFLFEYFSETQRNKGNFPGRFSGRQFSNSRSEMNVSTLELGDSALYLCASSRPGQVGNYGYTFGSGTRLTVV.

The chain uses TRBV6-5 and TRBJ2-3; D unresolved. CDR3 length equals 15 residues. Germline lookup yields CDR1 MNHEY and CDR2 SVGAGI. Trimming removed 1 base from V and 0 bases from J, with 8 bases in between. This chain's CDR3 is CASSYLWASTDTQYF. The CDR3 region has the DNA TGTGCCAGCAGTTACTTGTGGGCTAGCACAGATACGCAGTATTTT.

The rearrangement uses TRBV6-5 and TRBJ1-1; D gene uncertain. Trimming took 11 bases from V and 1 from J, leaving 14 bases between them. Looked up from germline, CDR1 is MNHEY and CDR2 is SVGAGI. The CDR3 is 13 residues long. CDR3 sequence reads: CAGSLLENTEAFF. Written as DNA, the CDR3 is TGTGCCGGTTCACTGTTGGAGAACACTGAAGCTTTCTTT.

The CDR3 DNA follows: TGTGCCAGCACCCGTAACCCGGGACCCAATCAGCCCCAGCATTTT. Protein product: CASTRNPGPNQPQHF. The chain couples TRBV5-6 to TRBJ1-5; the D gene is possibly TRBD1 (5 bases). The germline V and J ends were trimmed by 6 bases and 3 bases, with 16 bases remaining between them. The CDR3 has 15 amino acids. The germline V gene has CDR1 SGHDT and CDR2 YYEEEE.

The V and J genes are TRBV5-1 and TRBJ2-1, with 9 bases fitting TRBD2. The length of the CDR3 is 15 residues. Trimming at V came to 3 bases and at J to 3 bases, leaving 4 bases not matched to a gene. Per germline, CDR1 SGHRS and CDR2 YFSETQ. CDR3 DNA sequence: TGCGCCAGCAGCTCGCGGGGGGGCGACTACAATGAGCAGTTCTTC. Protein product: CASSSRGGDYNEQFF.

CDR3 sequence (DNA): TGTGCCAGCAGCCTACTAGGAAAAGGTGATGGGCTTCCAGGGCACACCGGGGAGCTGTTTTTT. Translating it yields CASSLLGKGDGLPGHTGELFF. This rearrangement joins TRBV14 to TRBJ2-2, with D perhaps TRBD1 or TRBD2 (5 bases each). The CDR3 extends over 21 amino acids. Deletions cut 4 bases from V and 3 bases from J, with 30 bases between. Germline V gene data show CDR1 as SGHDN and CDR2 as FVKESK.

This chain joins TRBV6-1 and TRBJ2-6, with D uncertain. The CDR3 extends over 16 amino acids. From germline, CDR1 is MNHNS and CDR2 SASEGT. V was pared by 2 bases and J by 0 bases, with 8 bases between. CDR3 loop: CASSEQASSGANVLTF. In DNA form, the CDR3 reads TGTGCCAGCAGTGAACAGGCCAGCTCTGGGGCCAACGTCCTGACTTTC.

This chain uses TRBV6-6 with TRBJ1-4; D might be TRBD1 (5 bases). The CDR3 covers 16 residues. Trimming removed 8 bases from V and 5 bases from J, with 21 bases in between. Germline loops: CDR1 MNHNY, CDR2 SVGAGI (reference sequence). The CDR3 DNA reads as TGTGCCAGCGAGGGACCGGGCGGGGGTAGGAATGAAAAACTGTTTTTT. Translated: CASEGPGGGRNEKLFF.

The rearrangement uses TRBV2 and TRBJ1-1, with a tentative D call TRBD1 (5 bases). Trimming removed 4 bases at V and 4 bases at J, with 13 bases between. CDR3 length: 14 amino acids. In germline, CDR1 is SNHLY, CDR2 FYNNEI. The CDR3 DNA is TGTGCCAGCAGTGCTAGCAGGGATAGCACTGAAGCTTTCTTT. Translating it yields CASSASRDSTEAFF.

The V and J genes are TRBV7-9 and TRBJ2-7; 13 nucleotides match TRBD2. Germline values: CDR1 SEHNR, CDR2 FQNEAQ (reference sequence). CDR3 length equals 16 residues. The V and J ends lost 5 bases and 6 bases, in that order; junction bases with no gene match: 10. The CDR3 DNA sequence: TGTGCCAGCAGCGGGGGGACTAGCGGGGTTCAGCGCGAGCAGTACTTC. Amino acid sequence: CASSGGTSGVQREQYF.

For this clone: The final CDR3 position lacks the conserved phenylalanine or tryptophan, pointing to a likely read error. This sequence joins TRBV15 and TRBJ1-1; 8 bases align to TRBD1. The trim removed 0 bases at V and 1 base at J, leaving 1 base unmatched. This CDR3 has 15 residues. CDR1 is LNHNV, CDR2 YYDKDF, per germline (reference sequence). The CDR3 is CATSRDGQGNTEAFL. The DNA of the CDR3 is TGTGCCACCAGCAGAGATGGACAGGGGAACACTGAAGCTTTCCTT.

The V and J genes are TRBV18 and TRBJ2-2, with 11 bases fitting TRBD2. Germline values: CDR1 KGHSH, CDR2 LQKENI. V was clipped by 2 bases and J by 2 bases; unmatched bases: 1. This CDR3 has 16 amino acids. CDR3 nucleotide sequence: TGTGCCAGCTCACCAGGGACTAGCGGAAACACCGGGGAGCTGTTTTTT. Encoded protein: CASSPGTSGNTGELFF. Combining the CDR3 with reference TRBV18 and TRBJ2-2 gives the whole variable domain NAGVMQNPRHLVRRRGQEARLRCSPMKGHSHVYWYRQLPEEGLKFMVYLQKENIIDESGMPKERFSAEFPKEGPSILRIQQVVRGDSAAYFCASSPGTSGNTGELFFGEGSRLTVL.

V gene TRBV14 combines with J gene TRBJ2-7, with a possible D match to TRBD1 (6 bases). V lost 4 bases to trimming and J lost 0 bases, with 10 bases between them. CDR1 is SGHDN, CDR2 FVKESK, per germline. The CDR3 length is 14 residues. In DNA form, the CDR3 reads TGTGCCAGCAGCCGGGACATGAGCTCCTACGAGCAGTACTTC. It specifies CASSRDMSSYEQYF.

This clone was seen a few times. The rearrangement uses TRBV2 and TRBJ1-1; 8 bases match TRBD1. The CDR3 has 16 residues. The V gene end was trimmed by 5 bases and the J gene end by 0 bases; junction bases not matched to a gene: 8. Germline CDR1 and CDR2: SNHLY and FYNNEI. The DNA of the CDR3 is TGTGCCAGCAGTCCAATAAGGGACAGGATGAACACTGAAGCTTTCTTT. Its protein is CASSPIRDRMNTEAFF.

CDR3 amino acids: CASSPQGAGGGELFF. For the CDR3, the DNA is TGTGCCAGCAGCCCCCAGGGAGCTGGCGGCGGGGAGCTGTTTTTT. J is TRBJ2-2 and V is TRBV7-3; the D gene could be TRBD1 or TRBD2 (5 bases each). Trimming pared 5 bases from V and 7 bases from J, leaving 17 bases between. Germline CDR1 SGHTA, CDR2 FQGTGA. The CDR3 extends over 15 amino acids.

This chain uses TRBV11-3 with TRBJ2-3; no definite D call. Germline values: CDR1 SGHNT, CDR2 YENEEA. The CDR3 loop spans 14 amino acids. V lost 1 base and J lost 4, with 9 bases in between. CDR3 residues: CASSLGYIADTQYF. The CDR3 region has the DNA TGTGCCAGCAGCTTAGGTTACATCGCAGATACGCAGTATTTT.

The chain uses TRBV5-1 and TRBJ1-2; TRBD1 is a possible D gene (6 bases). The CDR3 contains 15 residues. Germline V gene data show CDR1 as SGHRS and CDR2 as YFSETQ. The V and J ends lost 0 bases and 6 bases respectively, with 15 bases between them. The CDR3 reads CASSLEGVGANGYTF. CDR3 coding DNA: TGCGCCAGCAGCTTGGAGGGGGTCGGGGCCAATGGCTACACCTTC.

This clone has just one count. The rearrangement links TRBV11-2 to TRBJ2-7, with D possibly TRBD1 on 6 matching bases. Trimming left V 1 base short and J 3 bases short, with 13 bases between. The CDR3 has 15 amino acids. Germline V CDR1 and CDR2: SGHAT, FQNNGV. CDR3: CASSLGAGAHYEQYF. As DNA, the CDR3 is TGTGCCAGCAGCTTAGGCGCAGGGGCGCACTACGAGCAGTACTTC. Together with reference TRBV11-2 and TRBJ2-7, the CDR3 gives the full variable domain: EAGVAQSPRYKIIEKRQSVAFWCNPISGHATLYWYQQILGQGPKLLIQFQNNGVVDDSQLPKDRFSAERLKGVDSTLKIQPAKLEDSAVYLCASSLGAGAHYEQYFGPGTRLTVT.

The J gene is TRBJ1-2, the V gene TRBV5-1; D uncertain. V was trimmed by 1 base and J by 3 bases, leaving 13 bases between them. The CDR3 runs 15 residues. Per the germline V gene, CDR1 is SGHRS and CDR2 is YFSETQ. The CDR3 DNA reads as TGCGCCAGCAGCTTGAACCCAGACACACACTATGGCTACACCTTC. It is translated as CASSLNPDTHYGYTF. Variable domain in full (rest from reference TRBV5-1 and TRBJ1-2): KAGVTQTPRYLIKTRGQQVTLSCSPISGHRSVSWYQQTPGQGLQFLFEYFSETQRNKGNFPGRFSGRQFSNSRSEMNVSTLELGDSALYLCASSLNPDTHYGYTFGSGTRLTVV.

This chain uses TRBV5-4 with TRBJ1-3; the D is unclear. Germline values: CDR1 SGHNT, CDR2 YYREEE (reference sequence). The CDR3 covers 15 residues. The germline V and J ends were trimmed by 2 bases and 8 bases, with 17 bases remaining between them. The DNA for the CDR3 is TGTGCCAGCAGCTTTGGACCGCAAAGTACGGACACCATATATTTT. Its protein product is CASSFGPQSTDTIYF.

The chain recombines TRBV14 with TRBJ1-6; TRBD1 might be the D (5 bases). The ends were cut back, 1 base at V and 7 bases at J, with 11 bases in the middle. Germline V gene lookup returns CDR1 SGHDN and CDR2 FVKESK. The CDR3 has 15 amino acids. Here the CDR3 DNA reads TGTGCCAGCAGCCAAGGAAAGGGGCGAAATTCACCCCTCCACTTT. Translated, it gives CASSQGKGRNSPLHF.

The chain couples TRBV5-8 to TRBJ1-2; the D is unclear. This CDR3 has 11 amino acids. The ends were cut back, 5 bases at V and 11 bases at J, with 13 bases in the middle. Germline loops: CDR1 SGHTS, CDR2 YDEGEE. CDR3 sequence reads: CASSYAREYTF. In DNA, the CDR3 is TGTGCCAGCAGTTACGCGCGAGAATACACCTTC.

The CDR3 sequence is CATSIGGNQETQYF. The DNA of the CDR3 is TGTGCCACCAGCATAGGAGGGAACCAAGAGACCCAGTACTTC. The chain recombines TRBV15 with TRBJ2-5, with a possible D match to TRBD2 (6 bases). Trimming pared 4 bases from V and 0 bases from J, leaving 9 bases between. This CDR3 spans 14 amino acids. Germline V lookup: CDR1 LNHNV, CDR2 YYDKDF (reference sequence).

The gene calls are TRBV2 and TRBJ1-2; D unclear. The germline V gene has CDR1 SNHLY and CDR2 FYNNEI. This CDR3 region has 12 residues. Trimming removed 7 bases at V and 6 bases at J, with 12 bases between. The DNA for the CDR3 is TGTGCCAGCACAAGGCTTTTTGATGGCTACACCTTC. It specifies CASTRLFDGYTF.

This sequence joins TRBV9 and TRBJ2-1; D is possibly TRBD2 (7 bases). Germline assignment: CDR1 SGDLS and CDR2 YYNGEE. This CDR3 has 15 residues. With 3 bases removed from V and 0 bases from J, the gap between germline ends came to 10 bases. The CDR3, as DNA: TGTGCCAGCAGCGAAGGGGGGGACTCCTACAATGAGCAGTTCTTC. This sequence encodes CASSEGGDSYNEQFF.

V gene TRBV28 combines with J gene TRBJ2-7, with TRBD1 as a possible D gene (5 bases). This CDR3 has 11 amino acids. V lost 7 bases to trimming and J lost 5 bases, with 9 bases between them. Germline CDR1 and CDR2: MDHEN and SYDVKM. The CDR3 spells CASTGYHEQYF. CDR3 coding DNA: TGTGCCAGCACAGGGTACCACGAGCAGTACTTC.

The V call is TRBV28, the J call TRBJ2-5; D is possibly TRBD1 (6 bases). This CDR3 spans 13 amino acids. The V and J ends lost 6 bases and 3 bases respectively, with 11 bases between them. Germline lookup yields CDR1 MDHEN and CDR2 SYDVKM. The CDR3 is CASRPQGKETQYF. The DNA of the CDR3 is TGTGCCAGCAGACCACAGGGTAAAGAGACCCAGTACTTC.

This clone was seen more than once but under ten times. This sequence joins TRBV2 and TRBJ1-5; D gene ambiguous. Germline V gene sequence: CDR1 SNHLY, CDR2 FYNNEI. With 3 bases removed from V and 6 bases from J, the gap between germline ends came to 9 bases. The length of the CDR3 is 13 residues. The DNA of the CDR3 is TGTGCCAGCAGTGAGCCCCCTCCTCAGCCCCAGCATTTT. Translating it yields CASSEPPPQPQHF.

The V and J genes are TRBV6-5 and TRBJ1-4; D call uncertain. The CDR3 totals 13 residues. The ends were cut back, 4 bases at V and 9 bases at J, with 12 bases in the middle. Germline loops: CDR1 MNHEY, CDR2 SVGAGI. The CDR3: CASSSVPPKKLFF. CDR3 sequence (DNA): TGTGCCAGCAGTTCGGTACCTCCGAAAAAACTGTTTTTT.